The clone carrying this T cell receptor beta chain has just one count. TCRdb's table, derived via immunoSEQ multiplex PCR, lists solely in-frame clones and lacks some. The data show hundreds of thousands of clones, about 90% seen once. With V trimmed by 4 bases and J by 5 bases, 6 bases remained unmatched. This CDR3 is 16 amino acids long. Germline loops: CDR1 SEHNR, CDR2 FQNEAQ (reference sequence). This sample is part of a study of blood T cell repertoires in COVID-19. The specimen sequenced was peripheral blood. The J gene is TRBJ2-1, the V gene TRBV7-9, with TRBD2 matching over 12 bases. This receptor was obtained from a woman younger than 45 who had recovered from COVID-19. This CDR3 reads CASSSLAGGSNNEQFF. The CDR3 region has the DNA TGTGCCAGCAGCTCCCTAGCGGGGGGGTCTAACAATGAGCAGTTCTTC.